The T cell receptor beta chain under discussion was sequenced for a study of blood T cell repertoires in COVID-19. With regard to this clone: At the DNA level, this CDR3 is encoded by other sequences in the same sample as well.

The table came from immunoSEQ multiplex PCR; TCRdb's copy has only in-frame clones and leaves some out. The table records about 220,000 clones, about 90% of them present only once. Germline values: CDR1 SQVTM, CDR2 ANQGSEA. The CDR3 length is 11 residues. Trimming removed 7 bases at V and 0 bases at J, with 6 bases between. Recruitment covered over 20 US areas and drew participants whose ages spanned about 18 to 100 years. Sequencing used PBMCs or T cells enriched from blood (not recorded which). This receptor was identified in a man in his thirties or forties who had been exposed to COVID-19. The chain recombines TRBV29-1 with TRBJ1-1; D gene unclear. This CDR3 is CSAQMNTEAFF. The CDR3 bases are TGCAGCGCTCAGATGAACACTGAAGCTTTCTTT.